This is a list of T cell receptor beta chains from one sample in a study of cytomegalovirus exposure and HLA in healthy donors. Produced via immunoSEQ multiplex PCR; TCRdb's table is partial and in-frame only. The sample totals about 96,000 clones. Material for sequencing was PBMCs. These receptors all come from a woman between 25 and 40 years old in good health and CMV-seronegative. CDR3s include the opening cysteine and the closing phenylalanine or tryptophan. A D gene is named only where the DNA matches it firmly.

DNA: TGCAGCGTTGAAGATCTTGGGGGACTGGGATTCGGAAACACCATATATTTT
CDR3: CSVEDLGGLGFGNTIYF
D: NA
V: TRBV29-1
J: TRBJ1-3

DNA: TGTGCCAGCAGCTTGCAGGGGGCTGGAGATACGCAGTATTTT
CDR3: CASSLQGAGDTQYF
D: TRBD1
V: TRBV14
J: TRBJ2-3

DNA: TGTGCTAGCAGCTTAAAACTAGCGGGGAACACCGGGGAGCTGTTTTTT
CDR3: CASSLKLAGNTGELFF
D: TRBD2
V: TRBV7-7
J: TRBJ2-2

DNA: TGTGCCAGCAGCTTTTTCGGTGCGGGACTCAATGAGCAGTTCTTC
CDR3: CASSFFGAGLNEQFF
D: NA
V: TRBV11-2
J: TRBJ2-1

DNA: TGTGCCAGCAGCCCTGGACAGAATTCACCCCTCCACTTT
CDR3: CASSPGQNSPLHF
D: NA
V: TRBV5-8
J: TRBJ1-6

DNA: TGTGCCAGCAGCGCCACCGGGACTAGCGGGAGTTACGAGCAGTACTTC
CDR3: CASSATGTSGSYEQYF
D: TRBD2
V: TRBV9
J: TRBJ2-7

DNA: TGTGCCAGCAGCTTACCGGACAGGGGAAGGGCTGAAGCTTTCTTT
CDR3: CASSLPDRGRAEAFF
D: TRBD1
V: TRBV14
J: TRBJ1-1

DNA: TGCAGCGTTGAAAGCCTAGCGGGGTACAATGAGCAGTTCTTC
CDR3: CSVESLAGYNEQFF
D: TRBD2
V: TRBV29-1
J: TRBJ2-1

DNA: TGTGCCAGTAGTATCCAGCAGGGGGTAGGAGAGACCCAGTACTTC
CDR3: CASSIQQGVGETQYF
D: TRBD1
V: TRBV19
J: TRBJ2-5

DNA: TGTGCCATCAGTGAGGACGACAGAATCCAAGAGACCCAGTACTTC
CDR3: CAISEDDRIQETQYF
D: NA
V: TRBV10-3
J: TRBJ2-5

DNA: TGTGCCACTGGCCCAGGGGTGAGGTCTGGGGCCAACGTCCTGACTTTC
CDR3: CATGPGVRSGANVLTF
D: NA
V: TRBV15
J: TRBJ2-6

DNA: TGCGCCAGCAGCTCCCCGACAGTCAATCAGCCCCAGCATTTT
CDR3: CASSSPTVNQPQHF
D: NA
V: TRBV4-1
J: TRBJ1-5

DNA: TGTGCCACCAGCGCTCGGAGGGGGGCCAACGTCCTGACTTTC
CDR3: CATSARRGANVLTF
D: NA
V: TRBV15
J: TRBJ2-6

DNA: TGTGCCTCCAGACAGGGGCTTCTAGGGGCCAACGTCCTGACTTTC
CDR3: CASRQGLLGANVLTF
D: TRBD1
V: TRBV10-3
J: TRBJ2-6

DNA: TGTGCCTGGAGTCCCAGCTCCTACGAGCAGTACTTC
CDR3: CAWSPSSYEQYF
D: NA
V: TRBV30
J: TRBJ2-7

DNA: TGTGCCAGCAGCTTAACTGGGAGCTCCTACAATGAGCAGTTCTTC
CDR3: CASSLTGSSYNEQFF
D: NA
V: TRBV7-8
J: TRBJ2-1

DNA: TGTGCCAGCAGCTTTACCGGGAGCGGCTACACCTTC
CDR3: CASSFTGSGYTF
D: NA
V: TRBV7-9
J: TRBJ1-2

DNA: TGTGCCAGCAGCTCAGAAACCTTCACTGAAGCTTTCTTT
CDR3: CASSSETFTEAFF
D: NA
V: TRBV7-3
J: TRBJ1-1

DNA: TGTGCCAGCAGTGAGTCTTTACGGTTCTACGAGCAGTACTTC
CDR3: CASSESLRFYEQYF
D: NA
V: TRBV2
J: TRBJ2-7

DNA: TGTGCCAGCAGCCCAGGCGGACTAGCACCTTACGAGCAGTACTTC
CDR3: CASSPGGLAPYEQYF
D: TRBD2
V: TRBV7-2
J: TRBJ2-7

DNA: TGTGCCAGCAGTGATACAGGGGGAGGCTATGGCTACACCTTC
CDR3: CASSDTGGGYGYTF
D: TRBD1
V: TRBV6-5
J: TRBJ1-2

DNA: TGTGCCAGCCGCAATTCCGGGACATCATATGGCTACACCTTC
CDR3: CASRNSGTSYGYTF
D: NA
V: TRBV27
J: TRBJ1-2

DNA: TGTGCCAGCAGTTACTCGGGGACACCTTCACAGCCCCAGCATTTT
CDR3: CASSYSGTPSQPQHF
D: NA
V: TRBV6-5
J: TRBJ1-5

DNA: TGTGCCAGTAGTATGACAGGGAATGCTTTGGATTCACCCCTCCACTTT
CDR3: CASSMTGNALDSPLHF
D: TRBD1
V: TRBV19
J: TRBJ1-6

DNA: TGCGCCAGCAGCCAATATCATAGCCTGGATATGCCCCAGCATTTT
CDR3: CASSQYHSLDMPQHF
D: NA
V: TRBV4-1
J: TRBJ1-5

DNA: TGCGCCAGCAGCTTGGAGTTTGTGGGGGGTACTGAAGCTTTCTTT
CDR3: CASSLEFVGGTEAFF
D: NA
V: TRBV5-1
J: TRBJ1-1

DNA: TGCGCCAGCAGCTTGATGACCGCGGGACAGGGGGCGTACGAGCAGTACTTC
CDR3: CASSLMTAGQGAYEQYF
D: TRBD1
V: TRBV5-1
J: TRBJ2-7

DNA: TGTGCCAGCATACCCGAAAGGGGCTCCTACGAGCAGTACTTC
CDR3: CASIPERGSYEQYF
D: NA
V: TRBV6-1
J: TRBJ2-7

DNA: TGTGCCAGCAGTTTTCGGGGGGGGTTAAGTGAAAAACTGTTTTTT
CDR3: CASSFRGGLSEKLFF
D: NA
V: TRBV28
J: TRBJ1-4

DNA: TGTGCCAGTAGTCCAAAATGGGACAGAAATTCACCCCTCCACTTT
CDR3: CASSPKWDRNSPLHF
D: TRBD1
V: TRBV19
J: TRBJ1-6

DNA: TGTGCCAGCAGTGCCCCCCCGGGGACAGGGGAAAGGACAACTAATGAAAAACTGTTTTTT
CDR3: CASSAPPGTGERTTNEKLFF
D: TRBD1
V: TRBV6-4
J: TRBJ1-4

DNA: TGTGCCAGCAGAGTTTCGAGCGGGAGGCCCGAGCAGTACTTC
CDR3: CASRVSSGRPEQYF
D: TRBD2
V: TRBV27
J: TRBJ2-7

DNA: TGTGCCAGCAGCTTCTTGACTAGCGGGCAGGTGGATGAGCAGTTCTTC
CDR3: CASSFLTSGQVDEQFF
D: TRBD2
V: TRBV9
J: TRBJ2-1

DNA: TGTGCCAGCAGCCAAAGGGGCCCCGCTGAAGCTTTCTTT
CDR3: CASSQRGPAEAFF
D: NA
V: TRBV7-9
J: TRBJ1-1

DNA: TGTGCCAGCAGCCCCGAATTTGGGGGGGACGGCACAGATACGCAGTATTTT
CDR3: CASSPEFGGDGTDTQYF
D: TRBD2
V: TRBV7-6
J: TRBJ2-3

DNA: TGTGCCAGCACCACCGTTGGGACAGGGGAAACAGATACGCAGTATTTT
CDR3: CASTTVGTGETDTQYF
D: TRBD1
V: TRBV11-2
J: TRBJ2-3

DNA: TGTGCCAGCAGTTTATTACCCCCAAGAGACCCAGTACAGAACTTC
CDR3: CASSLLPPRDPVQNF
D: NA
V: TRBV28
J: TRBJ2-5

DNA: TGTGCCAGTAGTACAAACAGGGGGAACACTGAAGCTTTCTTT
CDR3: CASSTNRGNTEAFF
D: TRBD1
V: TRBV19
J: TRBJ1-1

DNA: TGTGCCAGCAGCTTTACTAGTTTAGGCAATGAGCAGTTCTTC
CDR3: CASSFTSLGNEQFF
D: NA
V: TRBV7-9
J: TRBJ2-1

DNA: TGTGCCAGCAGCTTACCGGACAGGGATGGCTACACCTTC
CDR3: CASSLPDRDGYTF
D: TRBD1
V: TRBV7-9
J: TRBJ1-2

DNA: TGCGCCAGCAGCCAAACCACGCCTAGCGCTGAAGCTTTCTTT
CDR3: CASSQTTPSAEAFF
D: NA
V: TRBV4-1
J: TRBJ1-1

DNA: TGTGCCAGCAGTTTCACAGGGGGGAGCACAGATACGCAGTATTTT
CDR3: CASSFTGGSTDTQYF
D: TRBD1
V: TRBV6-6
J: TRBJ2-3

DNA: TGTGCCAGCAGCCCAGCGACAGGGCTTGGTGGCTACACCTTC
CDR3: CASSPATGLGGYTF
D: TRBD1
V: TRBV28
J: TRBJ1-2

DNA: TGCGCCAGCAGCTTCGGGACAGGGTATAATGAGCAGTTCTTC
CDR3: CASSFGTGYNEQFF
D: TRBD1
V: TRBV5-1
J: TRBJ2-1

DNA: TGTGCCAGCAGCAAGGGGCAGGGGGCGCCGGGCTCCTACGAGCAGTACTTC
CDR3: CASSKGQGAPGSYEQYF
D: NA
V: TRBV21-1
J: TRBJ2-7

DNA: TGTGCCAGCTCCGCCACAGCTAACACTGGAGCTTTCTTT
CDR3: CASSATANTGAFF
D: NA
V: TRBV18
J: TRBJ1-1

DNA: TGTGCCAGCAGCTCTAACAGGGGCAATGAGCAGTTCTTC
CDR3: CASSSNRGNEQFF
D: TRBD1
V: TRBV7-2
J: TRBJ2-1

DNA: TGTGCCAGCAGCCAACATCCAGGGCCGAACACTGAAGCTTTCTTT
CDR3: CASSQHPGPNTEAFF
D: NA
V: TRBV14
J: TRBJ1-1

DNA: TGTGCCAGCAGCTTAGTCCTGAGCAATCAGCCCCAGCATTTT
CDR3: CASSLVLSNQPQHF
D: NA
V: TRBV7-2
J: TRBJ1-5

DNA: TGCGCCAGCAGCCAAGATAGGCAGGGGTGGACTGAAGCTTTCTTT
CDR3: CASSQDRQGWTEAFF
D: NA
V: TRBV4-1
J: TRBJ1-1

DNA: TGTGCCAGCTTTGCGTCAGGGGGTGAAAAACTGTTTTTT
CDR3: CASFASGGEKLFF
D: TRBD1
V: TRBV6-5
J: TRBJ1-4

DNA: TGTGCCAGCAGTTTAATAAGGGACAGATACAATGAGCAGTTCTTC
CDR3: CASSLIRDRYNEQFF
D: TRBD1
V: TRBV27
J: TRBJ2-1

DNA: TGTGCCAGCAGTCTCCAAGGGGGACAGGGTGAAGCTTTCTTT
CDR3: CASSLQGGQGEAFF
D: TRBD1
V: TRBV6-4
J: TRBJ1-1

DNA: TGCGCCAGCAGGCGGACTAGCGGGATGTGTGAGACCCAGTACTTC
CDR3: CASRRTSGMCETQYF
D: TRBD2
V: TRBV10-1
J: TRBJ2-5

DNA: TGTGCCAGCAGCGTAGCTCGGACACCCTATGGCTACACCTTC
CDR3: CASSVARTPYGYTF
D: NA
V: TRBV9
J: TRBJ1-2